This is a list of T cell receptor beta chains from one sample in a study of CD8 T cells in Susac syndrome. TCRdb re-derived calls from the immunoSEQ multiplex PCR reads in MiXCR, one entry per CDR3 protein. The sample carries 150,000 to 200,000 distinct CDR3 sequences, under 97% recorded once. Source material: CD4+ T cells from PBMCs. These receptors were collected from a human donor with multiple sclerosis. Each CDR3 is given with its conserved first and last residue. A D gene is named only where the DNA matches it firmly. Expanded clones are given a class, and other clones once, few, many or no size at all.

clone size,D gene,V gene,J gene,CDR3 protein,CDR3 DNA
.,TRBD1,TRBV30,TRBJ1-6,CAWSGNRGPGSPLHF,TGTGCCTGGAGTGGTAACAGGGGGCCAGGTTCACCCCTCCACTTT
.,TRBD1,TRBV12-3/TRBV12-4,TRBJ1-1,CASGQGAGNTEAFF,TGTGCCAGCGGACAGGGCGCCGGGAACACTGAAGCTTTCTTT
.,TRBD2,TRBV5-4,TRBJ2-3,CASSSPLAGGKVTQYF,TGTGCCAGCAGCTCCCCTCTAGCGGGGGGGAAGGTTACGCAGTATTTT
.,.,TRBV6-5,TRBJ1-1,CASSSGTPNTEAFF,TGTGCCAGCAGCTCCGGGACACCGAACACTGAAGCTTTCTTT
.,.,TRBV9,TRBJ1-2,CASSVEGNRGYGYTF,TGTGCCAGCAGCGTAGAAGGGAATCGGGGCTATGGCTACACCTTC
.,TRBD2,TRBV24-1,TRBJ2-1,CATSDSGGARGEQFF,TGTGCCACCAGTGATTCCGGGGGGGCCCGTGGTGAGCAGTTCTTC
.,TRBD2,TRBV9,TRBJ2-3,CASSVTGGSTDTQYF,TGTGCCAGCAGCGTAACGGGGGGGAGTACAGATACGCAGTATTTT
.,.,TRBV12-3/TRBV12-4,TRBJ1-5,CASTGLNQPQHF,TGTGCCAGCACCGGCCTCAATCAGCCCCAGCATTTT
.,.,TRBV29-1,TRBJ2-5,CSVEDEGTGQETQYF,TGCAGCGTTGAAGATGAGGGGACGGGGCAAGAGACCCAGTACTTC
.,TRBD2,TRBV7-2,TRBJ2-7,CASSSVGGTYEQYF,TGTGCCAGCAGCTCCGTGGGGGGGACCTACGAGCAGTACTTC
.,TRBD1,TRBV7-9,TRBJ2-7,CASSLALTGEQYF,TGTGCCAGCAGCTTAGCGTTGACAGGGGAGCAGTACTTC
.,.,TRBV14,TRBJ2-5,CASSQNRETQYF,TGTGCCAGCAGCCAGAACAGGGAGACCCAGTACTTC
few,.,TRBV7-8,TRBJ1-1,CASSLNAEAFF,TGTGCCAGCAGCCTAAACGCTGAAGCTTTCTTT
.,TRBD1,TRBV12-3/TRBV12-4,TRBJ1-1,CASSLAQGVTEAFF,TGTGCCAGCAGTTTAGCTCAGGGGGTTACTGAAGCTTTCTTT